These 11 T cell receptor beta chains were all obtained from the same sample, sequenced in a study of CD8 T cells in Susac syndrome (dated by TCRdb to about 2019). Libraries were built with the immunoSEQ multiplex PCR assay. RNA was extracted using the RNeasy kit, and about 0.5 to 1 microgram was reverse transcribed with random hexamers. TCRdb cleaned the public reads at Q25 with fastp, built clones with MiXCR and kept in-frame beta chains. A single entry per CDR3 protein holds the most common genes and DNA from its merged rows. The sample has about 140,000 distinct CDR3 sequences on record, roughly 96% of them singletons. Over 0.09% of the sample lies in the top ten. Sequencing was carried out using CD4+ T cells from PBMCs. The receptor source for this set is a human donor with multiple sclerosis.

This chain links TRBV12-3 or TRBV12-4 with TRBJ2-1, with 7 bases matching TRBD1. The CDR3 covers 14 residues. V lost 5 bases to trimming and J lost 3 bases; unmatched junction nucleotides: 4. CDR3 sequence: CASSNRGDYNEQFF. The DNA of the CDR3 is TGTGCCAGCAGTAACAGGGGCGACTACAATGAGCAGTTCTTC.

The chain employs TRBV3-1 and TRBJ1-6; D gene unclear. Germline lookup yields CDR1 LGHDT and CDR2 YNNKEL (reference sequence). The CDR3 is 15 residues long. The V end lost 1 base, the J end lost 7 bases, and 11 bases lay between the germline ends. This CDR3 reads CASSQVPDSNSPLHF. As DNA, the CDR3 is TGTGCCAGCAGCCAAGTCCCAGACTCCAATTCACCCCTCCACTTT.

This clonotype appeared a few times. This chain joins TRBV3-1 and TRBJ1-2; 7 bases align to TRBD1. V shed 8 bases and J 4 bases; nucleotides not matched to a gene: 10. The CDR3 has 14 residues. Germline V lookup: CDR1 LGHDT, CDR2 YNNKEL (reference sequence). The CDR3 reads CASRTPGQTYGYTF. Written as DNA, the CDR3 is TGTGCCAGCCGAACCCCGGGACAGACCTATGGCTACACCTTC.

The V gene is TRBV12-3 or TRBV12-4, the J gene TRBJ1-1; D possibly corresponds to TRBD1 (5 bases). This CDR3 contains 13 residues. The V end lost 7 bases, the J end lost 6 bases, and 15 bases lay between the germline ends. CDR3 residues: CASTIRVGPEAFF. Here the CDR3 DNA reads TGTGCCAGCACGATCAGGGTGGGGCCTGAAGCTTTCTTT.

The chain uses TRBV23-1 and TRBJ1-3; D not certain. TRBV23-1 is treated as an ORF (open reading frame) with a function not yet certain. Trimming took off 0 bases at V and 4 bases at J, with 4 bases between the two ends. CDR3 length: 13 amino acids. The CDR3 sequence: CASSQSRGNTIYF. Here the CDR3 DNA reads TGCGCCAGCAGTCAATCAAGGGGAAACACCATATATTTT.

CDR3 DNA sequence: TGTGCCAGCAGCCTGGGGGAGTCCTATGGCTACACCTTC. Protein sequence: CASSLGESYGYTF. The V and J genes are TRBV7-9 and TRBJ1-2, with a possible D match to TRBD1 (5 bases). Germline assignment: CDR1 SEHNR and CDR2 FQNEAQ (reference sequence). V lost 5 bases to trimming and J lost 4 bases, with 11 bases between them. The CDR3 length is 13 residues.

This clonotype appeared once. The CDR3 protein is CASSLMGRGNYEQYF. In nucleotides, the CDR3 is TGTGCCAGCAGCTTAATGGGTAGAGGGAACTACGAGCAGTACTTC. The V call is TRBV7-8, the J call TRBJ2-7, with D tentatively TRBD2 (5 bases). The CDR3 loop spans 15 amino acids. Germline-derived CDR1 and CDR2 are SGHVS and FQNEAQ. V gave up 2 bases and J gave up 3 bases, with 14 bases separating them. The full variable domain, rest sourced from reference TRBV7-8 and TRBJ2-7, is GAGVSQSPRYKVAKRGQDVALRCDPISGHVSLFWYQQALGQGPEFLTYFQNEAQLDKSGLPSDRFFAERPEGSVSTLKIQRTQQEDSAVYLCASSLMGRGNYEQYFGPGTRLTVT.

The rearrangement links TRBV12-3 or TRBV12-4 to TRBJ2-1; possibly TRBD1 or TRBD2 for D (5 bases each). This CDR3 spans 13 amino acids. With 5 bases removed from V and 10 bases from J, the gap between germline ends came to 15 bases. CDR3 protein: CASSGAGRGEQFF. The DNA for the CDR3 is TGTGCCAGCAGTGGGGCAGGGCGAGGGGAGCAGTTCTTC.

A remark on this clonotype: An end of the junction differs from the germline gene, which may be a read error. This chain links TRBV20-1 with TRBJ2-4, with a weak D call TRBD1 (5 bases). CDR3 length: 18 residues. The V gene's germline CDR1 is DFQATT and CDR2 SNEGSKA (reference sequence). CDR3 nucleotide sequence: TGCAGTGCGAGAGATTCGCCCCAGACAGAGCTAGCCAAAAACATTCAGTACTTC. It encodes CSARDSPQTELAKNIQYF.

This clonotype came up once. This rearrangement joins TRBV28 to TRBJ2-7; 7 bases agree with TRBD2. The CDR3 is 16 residues long. V lost 5 bases to trimming and J lost 3 bases; unmatched junction nucleotides: 13. Germline CDR1 is MDHEN and CDR2 is SYDVKM. CDR3: CASSTPLKRDGYEQYF. In DNA, the CDR3 is TGTGCCAGCAGTACCCCTCTCAAGCGGGACGGCTACGAGCAGTACTTC.

The chain uses TRBV29-1 and TRBJ2-1, with 10 bases identical to TRBD2. CDR1 SQVTM and CDR2 ANQGSEA come from the germline V gene. CDR3 length equals 15 residues. The V gene end was trimmed by 5 bases and the J gene end by 2 bases; junction bases not matched to a gene: 6. CDR3 DNA sequence: TGCAGCGTTCCCCCTAGCGGGAGTACCTACAATGAGCAGTTCTTC. Amino acid sequence: CSVPPSGSTYNEQFF.